The rows below give T cell receptor beta chains drawn from one sample of a study of beta chain features in type 1 diabetes. Here immunoSEQ multiplex PCR was the method, and the copy in TCRdb shows in-frame clones only, minus some. The sample includes under 500,000 clones, 30% of them seen just once. The sample taken for sequencing was naive CD4+ T cells from blood. The receptors originated from a man aged 18 to 30 in good health. CDR3s include the opening cysteine and the closing phenylalanine or tryptophan. The order of the fields is CDR3 length, J gene, V gene, clone size, D gene, CDR3 protein, CDR3 DNA. D genes are given only for firm matches. Clone size is not always given. Where it is, it says once, few, many or a class for expanded clones.

18 TRBJ2-3 TRBV10-3 . . CAISESTIGKWDRDTQYF TGTGCCATCAGTGAATCCACAATCGGAAAGTGGGATCGGGATACGCAGTATTTT
17 TRBJ2-3 TRBV5-1 once TRBD2 CASRDGGRALGTDTQYF TGCGCCAGCAGAGATGGCGGGAGGGCCCTGGGTACAGATACGCAGTATTTT
11 TRBJ2-5 TRBV29-1 few . CSVEDRKTQYF TGCAGCGTTGAAGATCGGAAGACCCAGTACTTC
12 TRBJ1-5 TRBV30 . TRBD1 CAFDRGNQPQHF TGTGCCTTTGACAGGGGCAATCAGCCCCAGCATTTT
15 TRBJ2-3 TRBV30 . TRBD2 CAWSAGLAGQDTQYF TGTGCCTGGAGTGCCGGACTAGCGGGACAGGATACGCAGTATTTT
15 TRBJ1-1 TRBV25-1 few TRBD1 CASIQGGRLNTEAFF TGTGCCAGCATTCAAGGGGGCAGATTGAACACTGAAGCTTTCTTT
15 TRBJ2-1 TRBV7-2 . . CASSLQGSPYNEQFF TGTGCCAGCAGCTTACAGGGTTCCCCCTACAATGAGCAGTTCTTC
17 TRBJ2-4 TRBV28 . . CASSFGVRGLAKNIQYF TGTGCCAGCAGTTTTGGCGTCAGGGGACTAGCCAAAAACATTCAGTACTTC
13 TRBJ2-5 TRBV11-2 . TRBD1 CASRDRVQETQYF TGTGCCAGTCGGGACAGGGTTCAAGAGACCCAGTACTTC
13 TRBJ2-7 TRBV30 . TRBD2 CAWSLAGGNEQYF TGTGCCTGGAGCCTAGCGGGAGGGAACGAGCAGTACTTC
13 TRBJ1-1 TRBV29-1 . TRBD1 CSVEGTGGTEAFF TGCAGCGTTGAAGGGACAGGGGGAACTGAAGCTTTCTTT
13 TRBJ1-4 TRBV7-9 . . CASSLREAGKLFF TGTGCCAGCAGCCTCCGAGAGGCTGGAAAACTGTTTTTT
13 TRBJ1-2 TRBV18 few . CASSPETDYGYTF TGTGCCAGCTCACCAGAGACGGATTATGGCTACACCTTC
15 TRBJ2-3 TRBV14 . . CASSQVRLSEDTQYF TGTGCCAGCAGCCAAGTACGACTATCGGAAGATACGCAGTATTTT
12 TRBJ1-5 TRBV28 . . CASSLWGQPQHF TGTGCCAGCAGTTTGTGGGGCCAGCCCCAGCATTTT
12 TRBJ2-5 TRBV10-3 few . CAIAGDQETQYF TGTGCCATCGCCGGGGACCAAGAGACCCAGTACTTC
15 TRBJ2-5 TRBV6-5 . . CASSYTGTGQETQYF TGTGCCAGCAGTTACACCGGGACTGGCCAAGAGACCCAGTACTTC